The 27 T cell receptor beta chains in this list originate from one sample, sequenced in a study of T cells in localized non-small cell lung cancer. Repertoires were generated with immunoSEQ multiplex PCR, while TCRdb's copy carries only in-frame clones and drops some. This sample has about 34,000 clones, with approximately 78% found just once. This specimen consisted of peripheral blood, obtained before any cancer treatment. The receptors were gathered from a male donor at least 60 years old with stage II squamous cell lung carcinoma.

The chain joins TRBV10-3 to TRBJ1-1, with D hard to call. V lost 1 base, J lost 0 bases, and 6 bases lay in between. In germline, CDR1 is ENHRY, CDR2 SYGVKD. The CDR3 loop spans 14 amino acids. CDR3 DNA: TGTGCCATCAGTGAGTTCGAGATGAACACTGAAGCTTTCTTT. It codes for CAISEFEMNTEAFF.

CDR3 in DNA: TGTGCCAGCAGTTTGTTCGAGGGAGGGCTCATAGATACGCAGTATTTT. Translated, it gives CASSLFEGGLIDTQYF. The chain uses TRBV27 and TRBJ2-3; 7 bases match TRBD2. Germline-derived CDR1 and CDR2 are MNHEY and SMNVEV (reference sequence). This CDR3 has 16 amino acids. J lost 5 bases, V lost 3 bases, and 11 bases had no gene match.

The genes are TRBV11-3 and TRBJ1-1, with TRBD1 matching over 7 bases. Germline trimming cut 3 bases from V and 5 bases from J; bases unmatched to any gene: 3. The CDR3 loop spans 13 amino acids. Germline loops: CDR1 SGHNT, CDR2 YENEEA. The CDR3 protein is CASSFQGDTEAFF. Here the CDR3 DNA reads TGTGCCAGCAGCTTTCAGGGGGATACTGAAGCTTTCTTT.

This clone was recorded at least ten times. The chain uses TRBV30 and TRBJ2-7; 8 nucleotides agree with TRBD1. Looked up from germline, CDR1 is GTSNPN and CDR2 is SVGIG (reference sequence). The CDR3 has 16 residues. Trimming removed 3 bases from V and 3 bases from J; junction bases left unmatched: 13. CDR3 in amino acids: CAWSEQTGTGGYEQYF. The CDR3 DNA sequence: TGTGCCTGGAGCGAACAGACCGGGACAGGTGGCTACGAGCAGTACTTC.

V usage is TRBV7-2 and J usage is TRBJ2-1; tentatively, D is TRBD2 (5 bases). V was pared by 2 bases and J by 5 bases, with 10 bases between. The germline gives CDR1 SGHTA, CDR2 FQGNSA. The CDR3 spans 14 residues. CDR3 protein: CASSLNRGNNEQFF. In DNA form, the CDR3 reads TGTGCCAGCAGCTTAAACCGGGGAAACAATGAGCAGTTCTTC.

The chain uses TRBV4-2 and TRBJ2-3; 11 nucleotides align to TRBD2. Germline loops: CDR1 LGHNA, CDR2 YNFKEQ. The CDR3 sequence is 17 residues long. Trimming cost V 2 bases and J 0 bases; bases outside gene matches: 4. CDR3 loop: CASSQLSGGASTDTQYF. The DNA for the CDR3 is TGTGCCAGCAGCCAACTTAGCGGGGGGGCCAGCACAGATACGCAGTATTTT.

This chain uses TRBV11-1 with TRBJ1-1; D gene uncertain. V lost 3 bases and J 1 base, leaving 6 bases between the germline ends. In germline, CDR1 is SGHAT, CDR2 FQDESV (reference sequence). There are 13 residues in the CDR3. The CDR3 DNA reads TGTGCCAGCAGCTTGTCGACGAACACTGAAGCTTTCTTT. Amino acid sequence: CASSLSTNTEAFF.

The V call is TRBV27, the J call TRBJ1-1; 9 positions match TRBD1. This CDR3 is 14 amino acids long. J lost 3 bases, V lost 4 bases, and 3 bases had no gene match. Germline CDR1 MNHEY, CDR2 SMNVEV (reference sequence). In nucleotides, the CDR3 is TGTGCCAGCAGTTCGGGACAGGGCGACACTGAAGCTTTCTTT. This gives the protein CASSSGQGDTEAFF.

The J gene is TRBJ2-7, the V gene TRBV7-9; the match to TRBD1 covers 11 bases. This CDR3 has 15 amino acids. J was trimmed by 5 bases and V by 5 bases; bases with no gene match: 8. Germline V gene lookup returns CDR1 SEHNR and CDR2 FQNEAQ (reference sequence). CDR3 loop: CASSAWDRGVDEQYF. The CDR3 DNA is TGTGCCAGCAGCGCATGGGACAGGGGGGTCGACGAGCAGTACTTC.

This clone appeared once. The J gene is TRBJ2-5, the V gene TRBV7-9; D not certain. Trimming removed 7 bases at V and 3 bases at J, with 15 bases between. In germline, CDR1 is SEHNR, CDR2 FQNEAQ (reference sequence). The length of the CDR3 is 14 residues. The DNA for the CDR3 is TGTGCCAGCAAGCAGGTTGGTGTGGAAGAGACCCAGTACTTC. It encodes CASKQVGVEETQYF.

The chain couples TRBV11-3 to TRBJ2-1; TRBD1 agrees at 11 bases. The germline V gene has CDR1 SGHNT and CDR2 YENEEA. V lost 5 bases, J lost 9 bases, and 9 bases stayed unmatched. The CDR3 is 15 residues long. CDR3 amino acids: CASSRTGGQESEQFF. Written as DNA, the CDR3 is TGTGCCAGCAGCAGGACAGGGGGCCAGGAAAGTGAGCAGTTCTTC.

The chain has TRBV19 and TRBJ1-1; D unresolved. V was clipped by 6 bases and J by 1 base, with 12 bases between them. The CDR3 has 14 residues. Germline assignment: CDR1 LNHDA and CDR2 SQIVND (reference sequence). CDR3 residues: CASRNRPENTEAFF. CDR3 bases: TGTGCCAGTAGAAACCGTCCGGAGAACACTGAAGCTTTCTTT.

The gene calls are TRBV14 and TRBJ2-5; perhaps TRBD2 as D (6 bases). V was pared by 1 base and J by 5 bases, with 11 bases between. This CDR3 comprises 14 residues. Germline-derived CDR1 and CDR2 are SGHDN and FVKESK. CDR3 DNA: TGTGCCAGCAGCCAAGTTCAAGGAGGGGAGACCCAGTACTTC. Translated: CASSQVQGGETQYF. The complete variable domain, with remaining parts taken from reference TRBV14 and TRBJ2-5, reads EAGVTQFPSHSVIEKGQTVTLRCDPISGHDNLYWYRRVMGKEIKFLLHFVKESKQDESGMPNNRFLAERTGGTYSTLKVQPAELEDSGVYFCASSQVQGGETQYFGPGTRLLVL.

The CDR3 sequence is CASSVGEGTGGNTIYF. The CDR3 DNA reads TGTGCCAGCAGCGTAGGAGAGGGGACGGGTGGAAACACCATATATTTT. This chain connects TRBV9 to TRBJ1-3, with D possibly matching TRBD1 (5 bases). Trimming took 0 bases from V and 3 from J, leaving 13 bases between them. This CDR3 has 16 residues. The germline V gene has CDR1 SGDLS and CDR2 YYNGEE.

This chain connects TRBV4-2 to TRBJ1-5; TRBD1 aligns across 9 bases. This CDR3 has 15 amino acids. Losses at the gene ends were 1 base for V and 5 bases for J; bases not matched to a gene: 3. From germline, CDR1 is LGHNA and CDR2 YNFKEQ. Written as DNA, the CDR3 is TGTGCCAGCAGCCAAGGGGACAGGGTTGATCAGCCCCAGCATTTT. It translates to CASSQGDRVDQPQHF.

This clone appeared a single time. The genes are TRBV28 and TRBJ1-1; TRBD1 matches at 12 bases. The CDR3 consists of 13 residues. Germline V gene lookup returns CDR1 MDHEN and CDR2 SYDVKM. The V gene end was trimmed by 4 bases and the J gene end by 11 bases; junction bases not matched to a gene: 5. The CDR3 reads CASSSGQGAEAFF. CDR3 sequence (DNA): TGTGCCAGCAGTTCGGGACAGGGGGCCGAGGCTTTCTTT.

This clone has only one observation. The chain joins TRBV5-4 to TRBJ2-7; 8 nucleotides agree with TRBD2. J gave up 4 bases and V 2 bases, and 11 bases lay outside the gene matches. Germline V gene lookup returns CDR1 SGHNT and CDR2 YYREEE (reference sequence). CDR3 length equals 16 residues. CDR3: CASSLLGAGGGYEQYF. CDR3 nucleotide sequence: TGTGCCAGCAGCTTACTAGGGGCGGGAGGAGGTTACGAGCAGTACTTC.

This clone has a handful of counts. The rearrangement uses TRBV30 and TRBJ1-1, with D perhaps TRBD1 (6 bases). The ends were cut back, 3 bases at V and 8 bases at J, with 10 bases in the middle. Germline assignment: CDR1 GTSNPN and CDR2 SVGIG (reference sequence). The CDR3 runs to 11 residues. CDR3 coding DNA: TGTGCCTGGAGGGATACAGGGGAAGCTTTCTTT. It yields the protein CAWRDTGEAFF.

The chain uses TRBV13 and TRBJ2-1; 9 positions agree with TRBD2. The J segment lost 5 bases and the V segment lost 5 bases, leaving 7 bases of the junction unmatched. Per germline, CDR1 PRHDT and CDR2 FYEKMQ (reference sequence). The CDR3 has 15 residues. CDR3 nucleotides: TGTGCCAGCAGCCCCCGCGGGGGGGCCCACAATGAGCAGTTCTTC. It is translated as CASSPRGGAHNEQFF. Full variable domain (outside the CDR3, taken from reference TRBV13 and TRBJ2-1): AAGVIQSPRHLIKEKRETATLKCYPIPRHDTVYWYQQGPGQDPQFLISFYEKMQSDKGSIPDRFSAQQFSDYHSELNMSSLELGDSALYFCASSPRGGAHNEQFFGPGTRLTVL.

This chain links TRBV27 with TRBJ2-1; 8 bases are shared with TRBD1. The germline CDR1 and CDR2 sequences are MNHEY and SMNVEV (reference sequence). The CDR3 spans 15 residues. With 6 bases clipped from V and 2 bases from J, the junction kept 6 bases outside the gene matches. The chain's CDR3 is CASSTTGGTYNEQFF. CDR3 sequence (DNA): TGTGCCAGCAGCACCACAGGGGGAACCTACAATGAGCAGTTCTTC.

CDR3 sequence: CASRPFSTEAFF. The DNA for the CDR3 is TGTGCCAGCAGACCGTTTTCCACTGAAGCTTTCTTT. The chain links TRBV6-1 to TRBJ1-1; D remains ambiguous. CDR3 length equals 12 residues. Per the germline V gene, CDR1 is MNHNS and CDR2 is SASEGT. Deletions cut 6 bases from V and 4 bases from J, with 9 bases between.

The J gene is TRBJ1-1, the V gene TRBV6-5; TRBD1 is a possible D gene (6 bases). Trimming removed 7 bases at V and 1 base at J, with 16 bases between. This CDR3 comprises 15 residues. Germline-derived CDR1 and CDR2 are MNHEY and SVGAGI. This chain's CDR3 is CASTSFGTTNTEAFF. The CDR3 region has the DNA TGTGCCAGCACCTCTTTCGGGACAACGAACACTGAAGCTTTCTTT.

This clone was counted only a few times. V gene TRBV5-6 combines with J gene TRBJ1-2; maybe TRBD1 (5 bases). V was cut by 6 bases and J by 5 bases, with 14 bases left in between. The CDR3 covers 13 residues. Germline CDR1 and CDR2: SGHDT and YYEEEE. Here the CDR3 reads CASKTTGGYGYTF. The CDR3 nucleotides are TGTGCCAGCAAAACAACGGGGGGATATGGCTACACCTTC.

This chain joins TRBV29-1 and TRBJ2-1; TRBD1 is a possible D gene (8 bases). Per the germline V gene, CDR1 is SQVTM and CDR2 is ANQGSEA. V gave up 3 bases and J gave up 9 bases, with 18 bases separating them. The CDR3 extends over 14 amino acids. The CDR3 DNA is TGCAGCGTTGATCTCACAGGGGGGGCAGGTGAGCAGTTCTTC. Protein sequence: CSVDLTGGAGEQFF.

The chain carries TRBV6-5 and TRBJ1-5; unclear D gene. CDR3 length: 15 amino acids. The germline V gene has CDR1 MNHEY and CDR2 SVGAGI. Trimming shortened V by 0 bases and J by 3 bases, and 9 bases separated the two germline ends. This chain's CDR3 is CASSYSFNDNQPQHF. CDR3 sequence (DNA): TGTGCCAGCAGTTACTCGTTTAATGACAATCAGCCCCAGCATTTT.

This clone turned up a few times. In DNA, the CDR3 is TGTGCCAGCAGCAAAGGAGGAGTTTACCCTGGGGCCAACGTCCTGACTTTC. Residues: CASSKGGVYPGANVLTF. The chain couples TRBV21-1 to TRBJ2-6; the table's D call TRBD2 went unverified against the DNA. TRBV21-1 is reported as a pseudogene. This CDR3 spans 17 amino acids.

CDR3 sequence reads: CASSLDRDDQPQHF. The CDR3, as DNA: TGTGCCAGCAGTTTGGACAGGGATGATCAGCCCCAGCATTTT. This chain links TRBV6-5 with TRBJ1-5; TRBD1 matches 8 bases. With V trimmed by 4 bases and J by 5 bases, 4 bases remained unmatched. The CDR3 loop spans 14 amino acids. Germline V lookup: CDR1 MNHEY, CDR2 SVGAGI.